This T cell receptor (beta chain) was sequenced in a study of CD8+ T cells in alopecia areata. Findings and limits, study-wide: In blood and scalp, many expanded lesional clones persisted during tofacitinib. Lesional scalp exceeded normal scalp in clonality, especially in alopecia totalis/universalis.

cDNA reverse transcribed from extracted RNA served as the sequencing template. Clones were read by immunoSEQ multiplex PCR, and TCRdb kept only the in-frame ones, dropping some. The sample has 210,000 or so clones; roughly 66% are singletons. With regard to this clone: The antigen is not known.

The germline CDR1 and CDR2 sequences are MGHRA and YSYEKL. The CDR3 extends over 14 amino acids. Trimming shortened V by 3 bases and J by 6 bases, and 12 bases separated the two germline ends. Treatment described: oral pan-JAK inhibitor, 5-10 mg twice daily. The chain employs TRBV4-1 and TRBJ1-5, with a tentative D call TRBD1 (5 bases). The sequence derives from a human donor with alopecia areata. This specimen consisted of CD4+ T cells sorted from blood, obtained between weeks 44 and 45, from a patient treated with tofacitinib. The CDR3 is CASSHAGTGQPQHF. The DNA of the CDR3 is TGCGCCAGCAGCCACGCCGGGACCGGTCAGCCCCAGCATTTT.